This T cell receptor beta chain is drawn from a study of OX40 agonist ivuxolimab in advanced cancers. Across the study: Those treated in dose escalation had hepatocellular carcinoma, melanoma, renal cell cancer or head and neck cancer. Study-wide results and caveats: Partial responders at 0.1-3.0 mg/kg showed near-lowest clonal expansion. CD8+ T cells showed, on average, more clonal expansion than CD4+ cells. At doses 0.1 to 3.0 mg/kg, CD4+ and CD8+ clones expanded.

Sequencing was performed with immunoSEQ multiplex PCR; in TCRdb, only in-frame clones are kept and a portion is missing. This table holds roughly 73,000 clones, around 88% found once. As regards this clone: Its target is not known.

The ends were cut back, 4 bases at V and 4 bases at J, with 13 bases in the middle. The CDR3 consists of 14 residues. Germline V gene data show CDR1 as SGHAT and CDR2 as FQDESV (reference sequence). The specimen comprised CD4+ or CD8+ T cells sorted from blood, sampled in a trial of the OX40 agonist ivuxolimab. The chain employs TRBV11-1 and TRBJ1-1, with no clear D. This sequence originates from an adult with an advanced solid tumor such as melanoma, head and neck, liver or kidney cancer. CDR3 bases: TGTGCCAGCAGCTCCTCGCCCATGGGCACTGAAGCTTTCTTT. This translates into CASSSSPMGTEAFF.